This T cell receptor beta chain was captured in a study of blood T cells in healthy people across ages. This clonotype was observed a handful of times. An end of the junction differs from the germline gene, which may be a read error. A J-beta primer mix and a sample-barcoded 5' primer were used in a second PCR of about 6 to 12 cycles. In TCRdb, the 5' RACE reads were re-called with MiXCR into one record per CDR3 protein. The sample includes 1.5 million to 2 million distinct CDR3 sequences, roughly 28% of them seen just once. Per the germline V gene, CDR1 is DFQATT and CDR2 is SNEGSKA (reference sequence). CDR3 length: 14 amino acids.

Material for sequencing was blood. This clonotype was obtained from a woman between 25 and 40 years old in good health. The chain uses TRBV20-1 and TRBJ2-1; 7 bases fit TRBD2. CDR3 bases: TGCAGTGCTCGAGAGTTAGCGGGTAACAATGAGCAGTTCTTC. Its protein is CSARELAGNNEQFF.